The 12 T cell receptor beta chains given below trace back to one sample, sequenced in a study of chronic HIV infection and antiretroviral therapy. In TCRdb, the 5' RACE reads were re-called with MiXCR into one record per CDR3 protein. This sample has approximately 47,000 distinct CDR3 sequences, with approximately 19% found just once. The sequencing sample was made of peripheral blood. These receptors came from an adult who had HIV and had not received antiretroviral therapy, or was an uninfected healthy control (not recorded which).

Only a few counts were recorded for this clonotype. The rearrangement uses TRBV29-1 and TRBJ2-2; 11 bases are a match to TRBD1. Germline CDR1 SQVTM, CDR2 ANQGSEA. This CDR3 spans 16 amino acids. J was trimmed by 4 bases and V by 5 bases; bases with no gene match: 9. For the CDR3, the DNA is TGCAGCGTTATAACCGGACAGGGGGCGACCACCGGGGAGCTGTTTTTT. Translating gives CSVITGQGATTGELFF.

This rearrangement joins TRBV5-1 to TRBJ2-4, with D tentatively TRBD1 (5 bases). Germline loops: CDR1 SGHRS, CDR2 YFSETQ. Trimming removed 0 bases at V and 9 bases at J, with 7 bases between. This CDR3 is 12 amino acids long. The CDR3: CASSLDRSIQYF. As DNA, the CDR3 is TGCGCCAGCAGCTTGGACAGGAGCATTCAGTACTTC.

The chain recombines TRBV12-3 or TRBV12-4 with TRBJ2-3; 8 bases align to TRBD2. V shed 6 bases and J 0 bases; nucleotides not matched to a gene: 8. The CDR3 is made up of 16 amino acids. Here the CDR3 DNA reads TGTGCCAGCAGCGGTGGCGGGAGGCTTAGCACAGATACGCAGTATTTT. It encodes CASSGGGRLSTDTQYF.

The chain combines TRBV7-3 with TRBJ2-1, with 9 bases matching TRBD2. The J segment lost 6 bases and the V segment lost 4 bases, leaving 1 base of the junction unmatched. There are 13 residues in the CDR3. The germline CDR1 and CDR2 sequences are SGHTA and FQGTGA. CDR3 DNA: TGTGCCAGCAGCTCGACTAGCGGCAATGAGCAGTTCTTC. This translates into CASSSTSGNEQFF.

The J gene is TRBJ1-1, the V gene TRBV9; D gene unclear. The germline CDR1 and CDR2 sequences are SGDLS and YYNGEE. The CDR3 covers 14 residues. V was trimmed by 0 bases and J by 2 bases, leaving 8 bases between them. The CDR3 is CASSVEGTNTEAFF. The CDR3 bases are TGTGCCAGCAGCGTAGAAGGCACCAACACTGAAGCTTTCTTT. Complete variable domain (other parts from reference TRBV9 and TRBJ1-1): DSGVTQTPKHLITATGQRVTLRCSPRSGDLSVYWYQQSLDQGLQFLIQYYNGEERAKGNILERFSAQQFPDLHSELNLSSLELGDSALYFCASSVEGTNTEAFFGQGTRLTVV.

Ten or more counts support this clonotype. The J gene is TRBJ1-6, the V gene TRBV6-5; D gene ambiguous. The CDR3 runs to 16 residues. Germline CDR1 is MNHEY and CDR2 is SVGAGI. The V end lost 5 bases, the J end lost 2 bases, and 13 bases lay between the germline ends. The chain's CDR3 is CASSREALPYNSPLHF. CDR3 nucleotide sequence: TGTGCCAGCAGTCGTGAGGCGCTCCCCTATAATTCACCCCTCCACTTT.

V usage is TRBV7-9 and J usage is TRBJ2-1; 8 bases agree with TRBD1. There are 15 residues in the CDR3. Trimming took 5 bases from V and 5 from J; bases not matched to a gene: 8. The germline gives CDR1 SEHNR, CDR2 FQNEAQ (reference sequence). The CDR3 DNA follows: TGTGCCAGCAGCAGCCACTCGACAGGGGACAATGAGCAGTTCTTC. This sequence encodes CASSSHSTGDNEQFF.

V is TRBV6-5 and J is TRBJ2-5; the match to TRBD2 covers 7 bases. The CDR3 spans 16 residues. Germline assignment: CDR1 MNHEY and CDR2 SVGAGI. J lost 5 bases, V lost 7 bases, and 16 bases had no gene match. This chain's CDR3 is CASKLGGGGPGETQYF. CDR3 coding DNA: TGTGCCAGCAAACTCGGCGGGGGAGGGCCTGGGGAGACCCAGTACTTC.

The chain combines TRBV24-1 with TRBJ2-3, with 13 nucleotides matching TRBD2. Per the germline V gene, CDR1 is KGHDR and CDR2 is SFDVKD. CDR3 length equals 16 residues. The ends lost 6 bases at V and 4 bases at J; junction bases unmatched: 6. This CDR3 is CATSYGLAGVADTQYF. CDR3 DNA sequence: TGTGCCACCAGTTACGGACTAGCGGGAGTTGCAGATACGCAGTATTTT.

The chain recombines TRBV20-1 with TRBJ1-5, with 7 positions matching TRBD1. CDR1 and CDR2 (germline): DFQATT, SNEGSKA (reference sequence). Trimming at V came to 4 bases and at J to 7 bases, leaving 13 bases not matched to a gene. This CDR3 has 15 amino acids. This chain's CDR3 is CSATISTGLGQPQHF. Written as DNA, the CDR3 is TGCAGTGCTACGATCTCGACAGGGCTGGGACAGCCCCAGCATTTT.

The chain employs TRBV24-1 and TRBJ1-2; no clear D. CDR1 and CDR2 from the germline V gene are KGHDR and SFDVKD. V was pared by 4 bases and J by 3 bases, with 5 bases between. This CDR3 has 12 residues. The CDR3 region is CATSEKDYGYTF. The CDR3 DNA sequence: TGTGCCACCAGTGAAAAAGACTATGGCTACACCTTC.

The chain uses TRBV29-1 and TRBJ2-1; perhaps TRBD2 as D (6 bases). CDR3 length: 14 residues. Trimming stripped 7 bases from V and 3 bases from J, with 16 bases between. Per the germline V gene, CDR1 is SQVTM and CDR2 is ANQGSEA. The CDR3 spells CSGRVGLRYNEQFF. DNA for the CDR3: TGCAGCGGGAGGGTGGGACTCCGCTACAATGAGCAGTTCTTC.